The 29 T cell receptor beta chains reported below all come from one sample, sequenced in a study of T cell changes during pregnancy in multiple sclerosis. The assay was immunoSEQ multiplex PCR, and TCRdb's table has in-frame clones only and misses some. The data hold 35,000 to 40,000 clones, with around nine tenths observed a single time. The sequencing used CD8+ T cells from peripheral blood mononuclear cells, collected in the third trimester of pregnancy. All receptors derive from a female donor with multiple sclerosis, enrolled in a pregnancy study.

J is TRBJ2-2 and V is TRBV7-9; D unresolved. Germline V gene sequence: CDR1 SEHNR, CDR2 FQNEAQ (reference sequence). The CDR3 contains 13 residues. V was trimmed by 10 bases and J by 0 bases, leaving 9 bases between them. DNA for the CDR3: TGTGCCACCGGTTCCGCGAACACCGGGGAGCTGTTTTTT. This codes for CATGSANTGELFF.

J is TRBJ2-7 and V is TRBV7-3; 9 bases agree with TRBD2. There are 15 residues in the CDR3. The germline V gene has CDR1 SGHTA and CDR2 FQGTGA. V trimming: 5 bases; J trimming: 4 bases; junction bases outside the gene matches: 9. This chain's CDR3 is CASSRNSGGGYEQYF. CDR3 sequence (DNA): TGTGCCAGCAGCCGTAATAGCGGGGGAGGTTACGAGCAGTACTTC.

The chain links TRBV6-4 to TRBJ2-1; 9 nucleotides align to TRBD1. V lost 5 bases to trimming and J lost 2 bases; unmatched junction nucleotides: 4. The CDR3 spans 15 residues. Germline CDR1 and CDR2: MRHNA and SNTAGT. CDR3: CASSSGTGTYNEQFF. CDR3 DNA: TGTGCCAGCAGTTCCGGGACAGGGACCTACAATGAGCAGTTCTTC.

In this sample, this clone turned up many times. The same CDR3 arises from other DNA sequences in this sample as well. The V and J genes are TRBV28 and TRBJ2-7, with a weak D call TRBD1 (5 bases). In germline, CDR1 is MDHEN, CDR2 SYDVKM. This CDR3 has 16 residues. V was cut by 5 bases and J by 2 bases, with 19 bases left in between. CDR3 sequence (DNA): TGTGCCAGCAGTCCGAGTGATAGGGGCACCCCCTACGAGCAGTACTTC. This encodes CASSPSDRGTPYEQYF.

V gene TRBV29-1 combines with J gene TRBJ1-6, with 8 nucleotides matching TRBD1. The CDR3 runs to 13 residues. With V trimmed by 5 bases and J by 7 bases, 4 bases remained unmatched. Germline CDR1 is SQVTM and CDR2 is ANQGSEA. CDR3 amino acids: CSVQGAENSPLHF. Written as DNA, the CDR3 is TGCAGCGTTCAGGGGGCAGAAAATTCACCCCTCCACTTT.

The chain combines TRBV19 with TRBJ1-6, with a possible D match to TRBD1 (5 bases). Germline V gives CDR1 LNHDA, CDR2 SQIVND (reference sequence). The CDR3 totals 17 residues. Trimming shortened V by 1 base and J by 2 bases, and 12 bases separated the two germline ends. The CDR3 spells CASSIVHRQTYNSPLHF. The CDR3 nucleotides read TGTGCCAGTAGTATAGTTCACCGACAGACCTATAATTCACCCCTCCACTTT.

The V gene is TRBV27, the J gene TRBJ2-5, with TRBD1 matching 10 bases. The CDR3 spans 16 residues. Germline lookup yields CDR1 MNHEY and CDR2 SMNVEV (reference sequence). The junction had 12 bases not matched to a gene; V was cut back by 7 bases and J by 4 bases. This CDR3 is CASIPYRDRGGETQYF. The CDR3 nucleotides read TGTGCCAGCATTCCTTATCGGGACAGGGGTGGAGAGACCCAGTACTTC.

The V call is TRBV10-3, the J call TRBJ1-1; D ambiguous. CDR3 length: 12 residues. Germline lookup yields CDR1 ENHRY and CDR2 SYGVKD. The ends were cut back, 2 bases at V and 4 bases at J, with 5 bases in the middle. CDR3 coding DNA: TGTGCCATCAGTGAGAGAGGCACTGAAGCTTTCTTT. This codes for CAISERGTEAFF.

The rearrangement links TRBV15 to TRBJ1-2; maybe TRBD1 (6 bases). V was pared by 5 bases and J by 5 bases, with 18 bases between. Germline loops: CDR1 LNHNV, CDR2 YYDKDF (reference sequence). The CDR3 loop spans 15 amino acids. In DNA, the CDR3 is TGTGCCACCAGCGGGGGGGCCAGGCGGCCGTATGGCTACACCTTC. This translates into CATSGGARRPYGYTF.

V and J are TRBV9 and TRBJ1-1; D ambiguous. Trimming pared 3 bases from V and 2 bases from J, leaving 5 bases between. In germline, CDR1 is SGDLS, CDR2 YYNGEE. The CDR3 spans 12 residues. The CDR3 protein is CASSDLNTEAFF. The CDR3 nucleotides are TGTGCCAGCAGCGACTTAAACACTGAAGCTTTCTTT.

The V call is TRBV7-2, the J call TRBJ2-5; 8 bases match TRBD1. CDR3 size: 14 residues. Trimming cost V 5 bases and J 7 bases; bases outside gene matches: 9. CDR1 SGHTA and CDR2 FQGNSA come from the germline V gene. DNA of the CDR3: TGTGCCAGCAGCCCGGGGACAGGATTGGGGACCCAGTACTTC. Translated, it gives CASSPGTGLGTQYF. The entire variable domain, with the rest obtained from reference TRBV7-2 and TRBJ2-5, is as follows: GAGVSQSPSNKVTEKGKDVELRCDPISGHTALYWYRQSLGQGLEFLIYFQGNSAPDKSGLPSDRFSAERTGGSVSTLTIQRTQQEDSAVYLCASSPGTGLGTQYFGPGTRLLVL.

The chain uses TRBV7-9 and TRBJ2-3, with unresolved D. The V end lost 5 bases, the J end lost 4 bases, and 10 bases lay between the germline ends. The length of the CDR3 is 13 residues. Looked up from germline, CDR1 is SEHNR and CDR2 is FQNEAQ (reference sequence). The CDR3 DNA is TGTGCCAGCAGCGACGTACGGGCAGATACGCAGTATTTT. It translates to CASSDVRADTQYF.

The chain has TRBV7-2 and TRBJ1-1; unclear D gene. This CDR3 has 13 amino acids. The ends were cut back, 3 bases at V and 10 bases at J, with 15 bases in the middle. CDR1 SGHTA and CDR2 FQGNSA come from the germline V gene. The CDR3, as DNA: TGTGCCAGCAGCTTTGCGGGAACAACCAGAGCTTTCTTT. Encoded protein: CASSFAGTTRAFF.

The rearrangement joins TRBV6-1 to TRBJ2-2, with TRBD1 as a possible D gene (5 bases). V gave up 0 bases and J gave up 3 bases, with 8 bases separating them. CDR3 length equals 15 residues. Germline loops: CDR1 MNHNS, CDR2 SASEGT. Written as DNA, the CDR3 is TGTGCCAGCAGTGAAGCGCTAGGGGACACCGGGGAGCTGTTTTTT. Translating gives CASSEALGDTGELFF.

V is TRBV5-6 and J is TRBJ1-5, with a weak D call TRBD1 (6 bases). Germline V gene data show CDR1 as SGHDT and CDR2 as YYEEEE. This CDR3 spans 14 amino acids. The V end was cut by 3 bases, the J end by 3 bases, with 10 bases between. CDR3 in amino acids: CASSSDSLNQPQHF. As DNA, the CDR3 is TGTGCCAGCAGCTCGGACAGCCTCAATCAGCCCCAGCATTTT.

The V gene is TRBV30, the J gene TRBJ2-5; TRBD2 is a possible D gene (7 bases). Trimming removed 0 bases from V and 5 bases from J, with 16 bases in between. Germline V gives CDR1 GTSNPN, CDR2 SVGIG (reference sequence). The CDR3 is 15 amino acids. This CDR3 reads CAWSVPGGFWETQYF. Here the CDR3 DNA reads TGTGCCTGGAGTGTACCGGGGGGCTTTTGGGAGACCCAGTACTTC.

The chain couples TRBV7-9 to TRBJ2-7; D remains ambiguous. The V gene lost 0 bases and the J gene lost 3 bases, with 6 bases spanning the gap. There are 13 residues in the CDR3. Per germline, CDR1 SEHNR and CDR2 FQNEAQ (reference sequence). CDR3 nucleotides: TGTGCCAGCAGCTTAGCGCTCTACTACGAGCAGTACTTC. It codes for CASSLALYYEQYF.

V and J are TRBV5-1 and TRBJ1-1; 9 bases align to TRBD1. The junction had 4 bases not matched to a gene; V was cut back by 5 bases and J by 5 bases. The CDR3 extends over 13 amino acids. Germline-derived CDR1 and CDR2 are SGHRS and YFSETQ. CDR3 residues: CASRHRGQTEAFF. The CDR3 coding sequence is TGCGCCAGCAGACACAGGGGGCAAACTGAAGCTTTCTTT.

The CDR3 spells CASSLVPTYGYTF. CDR3 DNA sequence: TGTGCCAGCAGCTTAGTTCCGACTTACGGCTACACCTTC. This chain uses TRBV11-2 with TRBJ1-2; no clear D gene. CDR1 is SGHAT and CDR2 is FQNNGV in the germline V gene. Trimming removed 1 base from V and 8 bases from J, with 11 bases in between. This CDR3 is 13 amino acids long. Full variable domain (outside the CDR3, taken from reference TRBV11-2 and TRBJ1-2): EAGVAQSPRYKIIEKRQSVAFWCNPISGHATLYWYQQILGQGPKLLIQFQNNGVVDDSQLPKDRFSAERLKGVDSTLKIQPAKLEDSAVYLCASSLVPTYGYTFGSGTRLTVV.

This clone came up a few times. The rearrangement uses TRBV30 and TRBJ2-2; maybe TRBD1 (7 bases). Trimming left V 1 base short and J 6 bases short, with 12 bases between. Germline V CDR1 and CDR2: GTSNPN, SVGIG (reference sequence). This CDR3 contains 14 residues. The CDR3 sequence is CAWSAGGWAGELFF. The CDR3 nucleotides read TGTGCCTGGAGTGCAGGGGGGTGGGCCGGGGAGCTGTTTTTT.

The chain employs TRBV27 and TRBJ2-3, with TRBD2 identical over 10 bases. The germline V gene encodes CDR1 MNHEY and CDR2 SMNVEV (reference sequence). The CDR3 loop spans 16 amino acids. Germline trimming cut 5 bases from V and 2 bases from J; bases unmatched to any gene: 7. The CDR3 DNA sequence: TGTGCCAGCAGTCCTAGCGGGGGAGAATACACAGATACGCAGTATTTT. The encoded protein is CASSPSGGEYTDTQYF.

The V and J genes are TRBV2 and TRBJ1-2; no reliable D call. The CDR3 loop spans 11 amino acids. CDR1 is SNHLY, CDR2 FYNNEI, per germline. The CDR3 DNA is TGTTCGGTCGCCGACTCTTATGGCTACACCTTC. Its translation: CSVADSYGYTF.

The chain couples TRBV5-1 to TRBJ2-7, with 7 bases matching TRBD1. Germline V gene lookup returns CDR1 SGHRS and CDR2 YFSETQ. V shed 3 bases, J shed 3 bases, and the junction held 6 bases outside the gene matches. This CDR3 is built from 14 residues. The CDR3 spells CASSSTGTDYEQYF. The CDR3 DNA is TGCGCCAGCAGCTCGACGGGGACAGACTACGAGCAGTACTTC.

V gene TRBV7-9 combines with J gene TRBJ1-2; D is perhaps TRBD1 (6 bases). Germline V lookup: CDR1 SEHNR, CDR2 FQNEAQ (reference sequence). Trimming pared 5 bases from V and 5 bases from J, leaving 18 bases between. This CDR3 region has 15 residues. CDR3 in DNA: TGTGCCAGCAGCCTCGAGAAGGGGGTAACGTATGGCTACACCTTC. Residues: CASSLEKGVTYGYTF.

V usage is TRBV27 and J usage is TRBJ2-7; TRBD1 matches at 9 bases. V lost 10 bases, J lost 0 bases, and 22 bases stayed unmatched. Germline values: CDR1 MNHEY, CDR2 SMNVEV (reference sequence). This CDR3 region has 19 residues. Here the CDR3 DNA reads TGTGCCACCATAGGGACGACAGGGGGGCGGGCGGGGGTCTCCTACGAGCAGTACTTC. Translating it yields CATIGTTGGRAGVSYEQYF.

The rearrangement joins TRBV27 to TRBJ2-7; a weak D match, TRBD1 (5 bases). Between the trimmed V and J ends, which lost 6 bases and 2 bases, there was a span of 20 bases. This CDR3 contains 16 residues. CDR1 is MNHEY and CDR2 is SMNVEV in the germline V gene (reference sequence). The CDR3 spells CASSPSRGVETYEQYF. The CDR3 bases are TGTGCCAGCAGCCCATCTAGGGGTGTTGAGACCTACGAGCAGTACTTC.

The chain uses TRBV9 and TRBJ2-5; TRBD1 is a possible D gene (5 bases). CDR3 length: 16 residues. The V end lost 0 bases, the J end lost 2 bases, and 14 bases lay between the germline ends. Germline V gene sequence: CDR1 SGDLS, CDR2 YYNGEE. The DNA of the CDR3 is TGTGCCAGCAGCGTAGGTATCAGGGTGAGGCAAGAGACCCAGTACTTC. Its protein is CASSVGIRVRQETQYF.

The chain carries TRBV6-6 and TRBJ2-5, with 11 positions matching TRBD2. The CDR3 length is 16 residues. The trim removed 5 bases at V and 2 bases at J, leaving 7 bases unmatched. From germline, CDR1 is MNHNY and CDR2 SVGAGI (reference sequence). DNA of the CDR3: TGTGCCAGCAGTCCTTTAGCGGGGGGGCTACAAGAGACCCAGTACTTC. Amino acid sequence: CASSPLAGGLQETQYF.

This clone was found a few times. V and J are TRBV13 and TRBJ2-7; no clear D gene. The germline CDR1 and CDR2 sequences are PRHDT and FYEKMQ (reference sequence). The CDR3 loop spans 13 amino acids. V was clipped by 7 bases and J by 5 bases, with 15 bases between them. CDR3 DNA sequence: TGTGCCAGCACTAGAGGCTACCTCGACGAGCAGTACTTC. It codes for CASTRGYLDEQYF.